This T cell receptor beta chain was documented in a study of CD8+CD57+ T cells in acquired aplastic anemia. Study-wide context: Sorted CD4+ and CD8+ cells gave a mean 3.2 ug DNA, range about 0.2 to 27.4 ug. Some 10 million reads were obtained on average for healthy donor CD4+ cells. Study-wide findings and caveats: There were 25 to 35 CD8+ CDR3 sequences that occurred in both patients and controls.

CDR3 size: 15 residues. Germline V lookup: CDR1 MNHEY, CDR2 SVGAGI. The ends were cut back, 6 bases at V and 3 bases at J, with 17 bases in the middle. Genomic DNA served as template for TCR beta VDJ and CDR3 profiling. TCRdb re-derived calls from the reads in MiXCR, one entry per CDR3 protein. The sample has hundreds of thousands of distinct CDR3 sequences, 65% to 80% seen once. Comments on this clonotype: Its antigen remains unknown.

This receptor was taken from a human donor in good health, serving as a control. The rearrangement links TRBV6-5 to TRBJ1-2; D might be TRBD1 (6 bases). What was sequenced was sorted CD4+, CD8+, or CD8+CD57+ T cells (not recorded which) from PBMCs. CDR3 in amino acids: CASSRNLQGDYGYTF. The CDR3 DNA reads TGTGCCAGCAGCAGGAATCTACAGGGTGACTATGGCTACACCTTC.